This record covers a single TCR beta chain. Its target is unknown. Clones were sequenced by immunoSEQ multiplex PCR, and TCRdb holds only the in-frame ones, with some missing. The sample includes tens of thousands of clones, over 80% seen only once; the top ten take about 30%. Blood sampling took place at baseline, cycle 4 day 1, and cycle 7 day 1. Trimming removed 6 bases from V and 9 bases from J, with 24 bases in between. The germline gives CDR1 MDHEN, CDR2 SYDVKM. This CDR3 region has 16 residues. The entry originates in a study of OX40 agonist ivuxolimab in advanced cancers. Whole-study results and caveats: A proportion of nonresponders additionally exhibited low normalized T-cell clonal expansion. Blood T cells, both CD4+ and CD8+, expanded clonally by week 6 at 0.1 to 3.0 mg/kg.

The sequence came from an adult with an advanced solid tumor such as melanoma, head and neck, liver or kidney cancer. The material was CD4+ or CD8+ T cells sorted from blood, obtained in a trial of the OX40 agonist ivuxolimab. The chain is built from TRBV28 and TRBJ2-4; D is undetermined. In nucleotides, the CDR3 is TGTGCCAGCAGCTCACGGACGATCGACGGAAGAATCATTCAGTACTTC. Translating it yields CASSSRTIDGRIIQYF.